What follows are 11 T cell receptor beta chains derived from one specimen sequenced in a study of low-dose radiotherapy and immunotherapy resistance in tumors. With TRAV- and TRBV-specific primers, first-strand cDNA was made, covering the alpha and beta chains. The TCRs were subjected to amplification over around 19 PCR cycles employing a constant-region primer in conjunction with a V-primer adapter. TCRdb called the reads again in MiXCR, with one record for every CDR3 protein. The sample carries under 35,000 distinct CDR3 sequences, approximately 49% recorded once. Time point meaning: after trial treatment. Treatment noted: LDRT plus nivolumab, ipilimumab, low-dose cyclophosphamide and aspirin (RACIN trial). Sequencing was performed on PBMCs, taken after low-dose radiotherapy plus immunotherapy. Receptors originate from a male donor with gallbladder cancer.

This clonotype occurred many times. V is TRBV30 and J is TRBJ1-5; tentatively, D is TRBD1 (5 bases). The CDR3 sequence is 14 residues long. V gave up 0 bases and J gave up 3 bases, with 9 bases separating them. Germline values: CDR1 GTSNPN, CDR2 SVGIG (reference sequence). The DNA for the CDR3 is TGTGCCTGGAGTGTTTCAGGGTTCAATCAGCCCCAGCATTTT. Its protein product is CAWSVSGFNQPQHF.

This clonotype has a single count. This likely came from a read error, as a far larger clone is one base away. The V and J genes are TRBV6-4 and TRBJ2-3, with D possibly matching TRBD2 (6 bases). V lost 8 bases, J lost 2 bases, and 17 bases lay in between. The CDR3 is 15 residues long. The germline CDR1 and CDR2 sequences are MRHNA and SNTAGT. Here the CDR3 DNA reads TGTGCCAGCGGTTCACCCGGGACTTTCACAGATACGCAGTATTTT. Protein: CASGSPGTFTDTQYF.

The chain's CDR3 is CASSSYGVGYTF. CDR3 nucleotide sequence: TGTGCCAGCAGTTCGTATGGTGTCGGCTACACCTTC. The V call is TRBV27, the J call TRBJ1-2; no reliable D call. Germline loops: CDR1 MNHEY, CDR2 SMNVEV (reference sequence). The V end was cut by 4 bases, the J end by 8 bases, with 11 bases between. The CDR3 contains 12 residues.

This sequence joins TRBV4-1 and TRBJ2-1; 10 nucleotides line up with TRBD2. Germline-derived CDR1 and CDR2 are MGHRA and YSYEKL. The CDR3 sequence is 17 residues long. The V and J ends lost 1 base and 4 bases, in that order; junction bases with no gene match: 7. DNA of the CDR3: TGCGCCAGCAGCCAAGCACGCTGGACTAGCGGTTACAATGAGCAGTTCTTC. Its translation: CASSQARWTSGYNEQFF.

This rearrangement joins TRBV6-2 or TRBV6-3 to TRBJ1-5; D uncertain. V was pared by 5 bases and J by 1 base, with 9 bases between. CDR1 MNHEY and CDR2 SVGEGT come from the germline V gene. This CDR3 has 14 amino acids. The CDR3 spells CASSEKVSNQPQHF. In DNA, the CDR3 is TGTGCCAGCAGTGAGAAGGTCAGCAATCAGCCCCAGCATTTT.

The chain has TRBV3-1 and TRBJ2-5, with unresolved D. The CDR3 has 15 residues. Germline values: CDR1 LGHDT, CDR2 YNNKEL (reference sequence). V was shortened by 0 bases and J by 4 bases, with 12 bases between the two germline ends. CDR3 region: CASSQDWLNGETQYF. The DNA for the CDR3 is TGTGCCAGCAGCCAAGATTGGCTAAATGGAGAGACCCAGTACTTC.

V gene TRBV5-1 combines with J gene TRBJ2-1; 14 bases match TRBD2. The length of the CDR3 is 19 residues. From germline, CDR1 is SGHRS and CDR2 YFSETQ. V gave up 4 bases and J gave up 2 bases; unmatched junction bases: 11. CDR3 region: CASSIGTSGSYFPYNEQFF. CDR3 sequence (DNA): TGCGCCAGCAGCATCGGGACTAGCGGGAGCTATTTTCCCTACAATGAGCAGTTCTTC.

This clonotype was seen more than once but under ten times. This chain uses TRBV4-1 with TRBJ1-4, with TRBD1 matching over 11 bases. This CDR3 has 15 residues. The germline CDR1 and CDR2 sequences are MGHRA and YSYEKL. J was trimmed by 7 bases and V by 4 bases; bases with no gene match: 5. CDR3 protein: CASSPGQGASEKLFF. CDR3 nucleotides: TGCGCCAGCAGCCCCGGACAGGGGGCGAGTGAAAAACTGTTTTTT.

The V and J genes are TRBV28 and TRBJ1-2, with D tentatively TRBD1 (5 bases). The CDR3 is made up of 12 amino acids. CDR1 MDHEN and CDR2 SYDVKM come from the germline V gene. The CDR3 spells CVSWDGNYGYTF. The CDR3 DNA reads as TGTGTCAGTTGGGACGGCAACTATGGCTACACCTTC.

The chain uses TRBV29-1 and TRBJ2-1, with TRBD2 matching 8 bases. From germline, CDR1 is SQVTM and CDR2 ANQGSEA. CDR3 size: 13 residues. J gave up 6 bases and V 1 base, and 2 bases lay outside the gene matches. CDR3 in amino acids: CSVEGTSSNEQFF. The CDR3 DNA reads TGCAGCGTTGAAGGGACTAGCAGCAATGAGCAGTTCTTC.

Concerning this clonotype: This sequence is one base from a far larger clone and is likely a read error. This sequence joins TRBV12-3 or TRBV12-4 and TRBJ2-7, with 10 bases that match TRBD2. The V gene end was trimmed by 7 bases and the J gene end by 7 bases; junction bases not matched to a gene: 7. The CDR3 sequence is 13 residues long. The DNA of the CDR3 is TGTGCCAGCACAGCGGGAGGGGGGAGTGAGCAGTACTTC. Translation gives CASTAGGGSEQYF.